The clone carrying this T cell receptor (beta chain) appeared a few times. No antigen is known for it. The CDR3 spans 15 residues. Per germline, CDR1 MNHEY and CDR2 SVGAGI. J gave up 2 bases and V 6 bases, and 8 bases lay outside the gene matches. Each CDR3 protein gets one entry after TCRdb re-called the 5' RACE reads with MiXCR. The top ten clones hold about an eighth of a sample with 410,000 or so distinct CDR3 sequences, less than 25% of them seen once. The data are from a study of T-cell memory formation after mild COVID-19. Findings of the study overall: CD4+ clones that contracted lay mainly in CM and EM; CD8+ ones lay in EMRA.

Sequences were obtained from PBMCs or a T cell subset sorted from them (not recorded which). This sequence was found in an adult woman who had mild COVID-19 (a few samples of this study predate the infection). Cell type and time point are not known. This chain connects TRBV6-5 to TRBJ2-7, with 9 bases fitting TRBD1. CDR3 nucleotide sequence: TGTGCCAGCAGATTCCCCGGGACAGGGACCTACGAGCAGTACTTC. Its translation is CASRFPGTGTYEQYF.